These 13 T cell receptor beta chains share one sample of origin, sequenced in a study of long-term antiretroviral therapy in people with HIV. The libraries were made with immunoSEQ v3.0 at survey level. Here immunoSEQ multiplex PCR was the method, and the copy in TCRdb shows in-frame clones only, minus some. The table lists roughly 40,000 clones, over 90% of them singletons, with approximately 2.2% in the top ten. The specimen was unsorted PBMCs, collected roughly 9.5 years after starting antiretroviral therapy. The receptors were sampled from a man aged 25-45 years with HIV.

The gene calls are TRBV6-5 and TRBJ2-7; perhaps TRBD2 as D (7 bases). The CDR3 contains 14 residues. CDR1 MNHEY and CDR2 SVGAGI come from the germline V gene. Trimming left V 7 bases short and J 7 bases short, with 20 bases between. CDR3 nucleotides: TGTGCCAGCACGAAAGGGGGGGTTCGGAGGGAGCAGTACTTC. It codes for CASTKGGVRREQYF.

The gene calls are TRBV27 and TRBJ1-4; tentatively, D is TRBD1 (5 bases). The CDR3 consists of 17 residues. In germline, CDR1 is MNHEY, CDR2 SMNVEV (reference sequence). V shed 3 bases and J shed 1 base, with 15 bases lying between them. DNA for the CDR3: TGTGCCAGCAGTTTTAGTCGTCGGGGCGGAACTAATGAAAAACTGTTTTTT. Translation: CASSFSRRGGTNEKLFF.

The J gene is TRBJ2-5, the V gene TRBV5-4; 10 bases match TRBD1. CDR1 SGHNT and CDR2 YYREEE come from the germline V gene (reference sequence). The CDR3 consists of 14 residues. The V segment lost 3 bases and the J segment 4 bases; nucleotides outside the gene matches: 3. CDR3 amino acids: CASSWDRGGETQYF. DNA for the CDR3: TGTGCCAGCAGCTGGGACAGGGGAGGAGAGACCCAGTACTTC.

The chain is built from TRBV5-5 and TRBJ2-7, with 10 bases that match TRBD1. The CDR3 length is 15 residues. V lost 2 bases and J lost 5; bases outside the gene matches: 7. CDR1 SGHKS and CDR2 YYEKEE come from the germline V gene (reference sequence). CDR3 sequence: CASSLGDRGLDEQYV. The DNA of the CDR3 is TGTGCCAGCAGCTTAGGGGACAGGGGCTTGGACGAGCAGTACGTC.

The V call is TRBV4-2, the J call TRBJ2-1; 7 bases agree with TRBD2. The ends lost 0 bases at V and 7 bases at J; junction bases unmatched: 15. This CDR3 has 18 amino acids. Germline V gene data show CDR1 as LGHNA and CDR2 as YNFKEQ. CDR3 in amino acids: CASSQDGIIAGPGNEQFF. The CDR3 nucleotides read TGTGCCAGCAGCCAAGATGGGATTATAGCGGGCCCGGGGAATGAGCAGTTCTTC.

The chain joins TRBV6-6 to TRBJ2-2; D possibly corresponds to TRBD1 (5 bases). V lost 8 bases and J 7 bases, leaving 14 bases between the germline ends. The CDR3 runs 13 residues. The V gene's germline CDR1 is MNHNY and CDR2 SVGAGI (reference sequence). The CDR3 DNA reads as TGTGCCAGCCAGGGAAGGCAGATCGGGGAGCTGTTTTTT. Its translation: CASQGRQIGELFF.

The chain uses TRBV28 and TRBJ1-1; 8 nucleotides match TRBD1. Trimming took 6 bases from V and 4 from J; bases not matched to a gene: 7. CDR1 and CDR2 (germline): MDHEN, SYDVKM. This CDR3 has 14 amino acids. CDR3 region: CASSPQGVGTEAFF. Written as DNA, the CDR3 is TGTGCCAGCAGCCCACAGGGGGTAGGCACTGAAGCTTTCTTT.

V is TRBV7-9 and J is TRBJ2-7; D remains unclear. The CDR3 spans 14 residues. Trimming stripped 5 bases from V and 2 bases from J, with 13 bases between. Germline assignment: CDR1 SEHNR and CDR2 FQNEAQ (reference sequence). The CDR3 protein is CASSLDGLTYEQYV. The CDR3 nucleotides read TGTGCCAGCAGCCTTGACGGGTTAACCTACGAGCAGTACGTC.

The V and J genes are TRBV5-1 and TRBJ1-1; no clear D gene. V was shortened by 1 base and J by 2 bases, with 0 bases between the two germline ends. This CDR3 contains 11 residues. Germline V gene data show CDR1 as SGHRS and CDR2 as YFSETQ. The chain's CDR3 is CASSLNTEAFF. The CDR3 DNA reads TGCGCCAGCAGCTTGAACACTGAAGCTTTCTTT.

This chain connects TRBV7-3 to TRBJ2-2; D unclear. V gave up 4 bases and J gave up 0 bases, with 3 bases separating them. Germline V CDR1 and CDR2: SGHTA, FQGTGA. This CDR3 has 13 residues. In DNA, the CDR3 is TGTGCCAGCAGCTCGACGAACACCGGGGAGCTGTTTTTT. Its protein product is CASSSTNTGELFF.

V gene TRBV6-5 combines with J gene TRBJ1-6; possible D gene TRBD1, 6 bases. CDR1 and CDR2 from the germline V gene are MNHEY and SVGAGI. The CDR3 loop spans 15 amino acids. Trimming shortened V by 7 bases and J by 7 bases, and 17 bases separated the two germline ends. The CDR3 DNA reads TGTGCCAGCACCGTAGGGGGTAATAGGAATTCACCCCTCCACTTT. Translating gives CASTVGGNRNSPLHF.

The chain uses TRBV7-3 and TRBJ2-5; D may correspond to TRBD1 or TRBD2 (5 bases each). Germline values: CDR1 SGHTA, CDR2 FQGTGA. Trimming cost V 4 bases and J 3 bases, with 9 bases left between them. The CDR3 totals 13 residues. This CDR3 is CASSSGRKETQYF. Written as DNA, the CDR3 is TGTGCCAGCAGCTCGGGACGGAAAGAGACCCAGTACTTC.

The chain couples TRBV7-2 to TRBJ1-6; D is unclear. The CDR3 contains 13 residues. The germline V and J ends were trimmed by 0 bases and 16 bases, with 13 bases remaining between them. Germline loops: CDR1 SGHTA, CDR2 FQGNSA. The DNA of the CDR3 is TGTGCCAGCAGCTTAGCGAGGGAAGCCCTTCTCCACTTT. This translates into CASSLAREALLHF.